These 20 T cell receptor beta chains were sequenced from one sample in a study of blood T cell repertoires in COVID-19. Produced via immunoSEQ multiplex PCR; TCRdb's table is partial and in-frame only. The sample has 450,000 or so clones, approximately 89% seen once. Sequencing was performed on peripheral blood. The receptors were gathered from a woman aged 40 to 49 with COVID-19, enrolled during active disease.

This chain uses TRBV5-1 with TRBJ1-1; TRBD1 is a possible D gene (6 bases). CDR1 and CDR2 (germline): SGHRS, YFSETQ. The CDR3 contains 14 residues. The germline V and J ends were trimmed by 0 bases and 8 bases, with 14 bases remaining between them. CDR3 region: CASSLAWDTKEAFF. CDR3 nucleotides: TGCGCCAGCAGCTTGGCCTGGGACACCAAAGAAGCTTTCTTT.

V usage is TRBV15 and J usage is TRBJ2-3; 7 nucleotides match TRBD2. J was trimmed by 3 bases and V by 3 bases; bases with no gene match: 12. The germline CDR1 and CDR2 sequences are LNHNV and YYDKDF (reference sequence). There are 17 residues in the CDR3. CDR3 bases: TGTGCCACCAGCAGGCCAGCAGGCGGGAGTAAGACAGATACGCAGTATTTT. It yields the protein CATSRPAGGSKTDTQYF.

The J gene is TRBJ1-5, the V gene TRBV10-3; D gene uncertain. Germline CDR1 reads ENHRY; CDR2 reads SYGVKD. V lost 3 bases, J lost 1 base, and 13 bases lay in between. The length of the CDR3 is 16 residues. CDR3 coding DNA: TGTGCCATCAGTGACCCCGGGAAAGGAAGCAATCAGCCCCAGCATTTT. Amino acids: CAISDPGKGSNQPQHF.

The chain employs TRBV28 and TRBJ2-7; weak D call: TRBD2 (7 bases). The CDR3 runs 14 residues. Germline CDR1 MDHEN, CDR2 SYDVKM. The V end was cut by 6 bases, the J end by 0 bases, with 12 bases between. CDR3 amino acids: CASRQGGGSYEQYF. In nucleotides, the CDR3 is TGTGCCAGCAGACAGGGAGGGGGCTCCTACGAGCAGTACTTC.

The chain couples TRBV3-1 (or the pseudogene TRBV3-2) to TRBJ2-7; TRBD2 matches 7 bases. After removal of 6 bases from V and 4 bases from J, the junction contained 9 bases not matched to a gene. There are 14 residues in the CDR3. Per germline, CDR1 LGHDT and CDR2 YNNKEL (reference sequence). CDR3 region: CASRNGGNWYEQYF. For the CDR3, the DNA is TGTGCCAGCAGGAACGGGGGGAATTGGTACGAGCAGTACTTC.

The rearrangement links TRBV11-1 to TRBJ1-1; 7 positions match TRBD1. CDR1 SGHAT and CDR2 FQDESV come from the germline V gene (reference sequence). This CDR3 spans 16 amino acids. Germline trimming cut 4 bases from V and 4 bases from J; bases unmatched to any gene: 12. CDR3 DNA sequence: TGTGCCAGCAGCTCCGTACAGGGGACCTTCGGCACTGAAGCTTTCTTT. This codes for CASSSVQGTFGTEAFF.

This clone was counted only a few times. The chain has TRBV6-5 and TRBJ2-4, with D hard to call. The CDR3 consists of 15 residues. Trimming shortened V by 3 bases and J by 0 bases, and 9 bases separated the two germline ends. Looked up from germline, CDR1 is MNHEY and CDR2 is SVGAGI. The CDR3 sequence: CASSYIPLAKNIQYF. For the CDR3, the DNA is TGTGCCAGCAGTTATATTCCCTTAGCCAAAAACATTCAGTACTTC.

The chain joins TRBV19 to TRBJ1-2, with 9 nucleotides matching TRBD1. The germline V gene has CDR1 LNHDA and CDR2 SQIVND (reference sequence). The CDR3 has 15 residues. The trim removed 6 bases at V and 2 bases at J, leaving 7 bases unmatched. Here the CDR3 DNA reads TGTGCCAGTAGGACCCCGGGACAGGGAAACTATGGCTACACCTTC. It specifies CASRTPGQGNYGYTF.

This clone was found once. The chain links TRBV7-8 to TRBJ2-3; 9 nucleotides align to TRBD2. The V and J ends lost 5 bases and 2 bases, in that order; junction bases with no gene match: 5. The CDR3 is 15 amino acids. Germline lookup yields CDR1 SGHVS and CDR2 FQNEAQ. The CDR3 nucleotides read TGTGCCAGCAGCCCCCGCGGGGGGGCCACAGATACGCAGTATTTT. Translation gives CASSPRGGATDTQYF.

CDR3 sequence reads: CATSDSDGINEKLFF. CDR3 nucleotide sequence: TGTGCCACCAGTGATTCGGACGGGATTAATGAAAAACTGTTTTTT. The chain combines TRBV24-1 with TRBJ1-4; D is uncertain. The V gene lost 2 bases and the J gene lost 4 bases, with 10 bases spanning the gap. The length of the CDR3 is 15 residues. Germline lookup yields CDR1 KGHDR and CDR2 SFDVKD.

The chain carries TRBV19 and TRBJ1-1, with D possibly being TRBD1 (5 bases). The CDR3 is 13 amino acids. Germline assignment: CDR1 LNHDA and CDR2 SQIVND (reference sequence). V dropped 7 bases and J dropped 5 bases, with 14 bases sitting between them. CDR3 coding DNA: TGTGCCAGTAAGTTTATCAGGGCGACTGAAGCTTTCTTT. Translating gives CASKFIRATEAFF.

This sequence joins TRBV28 and TRBJ1-5; 8 nucleotides align to TRBD1. The CDR3 spans 16 residues. V was clipped by 4 bases and J by 3 bases; unmatched bases: 8. Looked up from germline, CDR1 is MDHEN and CDR2 is SYDVKM. CDR3 sequence (DNA): TGTGCCAGCAGTTCTCCAGGGGGCGCCGACAATCAGCCCCAGCATTTT. This codes for CASSSPGGADNQPQHF.

J is TRBJ1-1 and V is TRBV4-3; maybe TRBD1 (5 bases). V was cut by 0 bases and J by 6 bases, with 11 bases left in between. Per germline, CDR1 LGHNA and CDR2 YSLEER. CDR3 length: 14 amino acids. DNA of the CDR3: TGCGCCAGCAGCCAAGATTTTCAGGGTTCTGAAGCTTTCTTT. It specifies CASSQDFQGSEAFF.

The J gene is TRBJ2-7, the V gene TRBV30; unclear D gene. Trimming cost V 0 bases and J 3 bases, with 6 bases left between them. This CDR3 is built from 12 residues. From germline, CDR1 is GTSNPN and CDR2 SVGIG (reference sequence). CDR3 sequence: CAWSVSIYEQYF. CDR3 DNA sequence: TGTGCCTGGAGTGTCTCTATCTACGAGCAGTACTTC.

J is TRBJ1-5 and V is TRBV28; 11 positions match TRBD1. Trimming took 4 bases from V and 7 from J; bases not matched to a gene: 6. This CDR3 has 15 residues. Germline-derived CDR1 and CDR2 are MDHEN and SYDVKM. The CDR3 DNA reads TGTGCCAGCAGTTACCCCAGGACAGGGGGCCAGCCCCAGCATTTT. Translated: CASSYPRTGGQPQHF.

This clone was found a few times. Distinct nucleotide sequences in the sample also encode this CDR3. The genes are TRBV27 and TRBJ2-1, with TRBD1 identical over 8 bases. Per the germline V gene, CDR1 is MNHEY and CDR2 is SMNVEV (reference sequence). CDR3 length: 14 amino acids. J was trimmed by 4 bases and V by 6 bases; bases with no gene match: 5. CDR3 nucleotide sequence: TGTGCCAGCAGCCTACAGGGGGTATACAATGAGCAGTTCTTC. Residues: CASSLQGVYNEQFF.

The chain links TRBV7-2 to TRBJ1-5; tentatively, D is TRBD1 (6 bases). The V and J ends lost 5 bases and 5 bases respectively, with 16 bases between them. Germline V CDR1 and CDR2: SGHTA, FQGNSA. This CDR3 is 15 amino acids long. Written as DNA, the CDR3 is TGTGCCAGCAGCCCCCCAGGGGTGGGGGATCAGCCCCAGCATTTT. Encoded protein: CASSPPGVGDQPQHF.

This rearrangement joins TRBV10-3 to TRBJ1-2; D is perhaps TRBD1 (6 bases). Deletions cut 2 bases from V and 3 bases from J, with 7 bases between. Looked up from germline, CDR1 is ENHRY and CDR2 is SYGVKD. This CDR3 comprises 13 residues. The DNA of the CDR3 is TGTGCCATCAGTGAGGCAGGGGACTATGGCTACACCTTC. This translates into CAISEAGDYGYTF.

V is TRBV5-4 and J is TRBJ1-1; tentatively, D is TRBD1 (6 bases). The CDR3 is 15 residues long. CDR1 and CDR2 from the germline V gene are SGHNT and YYREEE (reference sequence). Deletions cut 0 bases from V and 1 base from J, with 10 bases between. The CDR3 sequence: CASSLAPGQNTEAFF. As DNA, the CDR3 is TGTGCCAGCAGCTTGGCCCCGGGACAGAACACTGAAGCTTTCTTT.

The genes are TRBV28 and TRBJ2-7; 8 bases match TRBD2. Losses at the gene ends were 7 bases for V and 4 bases for J; bases not matched to a gene: 12. CDR3 length: 15 amino acids. Per germline, CDR1 MDHEN and CDR2 SYDVKM. The CDR3 loop is CASNGVGLGTYEQYF. The CDR3 DNA sequence: TGTGCCAGCAATGGTGTGGGACTAGGTACTTACGAGCAGTACTTC.